The source of this T cell receptor (beta chain) is a study of CD8+CD57+ T cells in acquired aplastic anemia. CDR3 length: 13 amino acids. Germline loops: CDR1 DFQATT, CDR2 SNEGSKA (reference sequence). Genomic DNA was employed as the template in profiling TCR beta VDJ and CDR3. TCRdb reprocessed the reads via MiXCR and lists one record per CDR3 protein. Among around 190,000 distinct CDR3 sequences listed, about 59% were seen once. Only one count was recorded for this clonotype. Relative to the germline gene, one junction end is altered; a read error may explain this. This chain links TRBV20-1 with TRBJ2-7, with no clear D. Sequencing was carried out using sorted CD4+, CD8+, or CD8+CD57+ T cells (not recorded which) from PBMCs. The sequence derives from a human donor in good health. DNA for the CDR3: TGCGGTGCTCCGGCGTTGAGCTCCTACGAGCAGTACTTC. Its translation is CGAPALSSYEQYF.